Sequencing of this T cell receptor (beta chain) was carried out in a study of blood T cell repertoires in COVID-19. Germline loops: CDR1 MNHEY, CDR2 SVGEGT. The CDR3 loop spans 14 amino acids. The V end was cut by 0 bases, the J end by 5 bases, with 8 bases between. In this sample, this clone turned up once. The protocol was immunoSEQ multiplex PCR, while the TCRdb copy is restricted to in-frame clones and leaves out a portion. The sample has some 48,000 clones, around 89% seen once; the top ten hold around 2.1%. This sequence joins TRBV6-2 or TRBV6-3 and TRBJ1-5; a weak D match, TRBD1 (5 bases). This receptor was obtained from a human donor in a cohort sampled during active COVID-19. The sequencing sample was made of peripheral blood. The CDR3 protein is CASSYSGAYQPQHF. CDR3 nucleotides: TGTGCCAGCAGTTACTCTGGGGCCTATCAGCCCCAGCATTTT.